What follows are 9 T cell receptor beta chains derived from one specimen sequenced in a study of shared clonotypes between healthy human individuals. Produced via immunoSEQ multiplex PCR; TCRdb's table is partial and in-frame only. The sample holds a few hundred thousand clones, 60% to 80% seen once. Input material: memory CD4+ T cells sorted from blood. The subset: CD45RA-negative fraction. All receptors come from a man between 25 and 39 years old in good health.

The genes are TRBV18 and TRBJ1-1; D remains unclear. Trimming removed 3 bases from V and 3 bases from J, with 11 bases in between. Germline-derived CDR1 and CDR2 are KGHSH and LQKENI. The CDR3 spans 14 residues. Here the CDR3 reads CASSPDRLHTEAFF. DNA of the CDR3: TGTGCCAGCTCACCCGATCGGCTTCACACTGAAGCTTTCTTT. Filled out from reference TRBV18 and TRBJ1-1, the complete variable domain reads NAGVMQNPRHLVRRRGQEARLRCSPMKGHSHVYWYRQLPEEGLKFMVYLQKENIIDESGMPKERFSAEFPKEGPSILRIQQVVRGDSAAYFCASSPDRLHTEAFFGQGTRLTVV.

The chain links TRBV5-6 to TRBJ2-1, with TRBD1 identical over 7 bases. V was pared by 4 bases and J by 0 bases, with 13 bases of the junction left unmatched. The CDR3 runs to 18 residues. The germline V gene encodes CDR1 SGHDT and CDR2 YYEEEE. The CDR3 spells CASSPASGTEGSYNEQFF. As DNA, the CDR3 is TGTGCCAGCAGCCCAGCATCAGGGACAGAAGGCTCCTACAATGAGCAGTTCTTC.

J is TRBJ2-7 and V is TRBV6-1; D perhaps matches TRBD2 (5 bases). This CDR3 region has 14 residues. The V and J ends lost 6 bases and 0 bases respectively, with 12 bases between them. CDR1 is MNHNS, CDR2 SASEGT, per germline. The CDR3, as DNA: TGTGCCAGCAGGGTAAAAGGGAGCTCCTACGAGCAGTACTTC. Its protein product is CASRVKGSSYEQYF.

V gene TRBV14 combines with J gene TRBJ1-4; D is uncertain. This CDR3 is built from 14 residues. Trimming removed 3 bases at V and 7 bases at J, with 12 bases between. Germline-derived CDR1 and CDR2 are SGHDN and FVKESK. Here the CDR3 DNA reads TGTGCCAGCAGCCAGAGGGAGCCGGGTGAAAAACTGTTTTTT. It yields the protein CASSQREPGEKLFF.

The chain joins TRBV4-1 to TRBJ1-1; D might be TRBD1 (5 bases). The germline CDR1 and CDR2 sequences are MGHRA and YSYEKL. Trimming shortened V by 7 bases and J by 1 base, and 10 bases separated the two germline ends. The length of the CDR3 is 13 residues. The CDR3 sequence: CASNRGGNTEAFF. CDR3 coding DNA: TGCGCCAGCAACCGGGGGGGGAACACTGAAGCTTTCTTT.

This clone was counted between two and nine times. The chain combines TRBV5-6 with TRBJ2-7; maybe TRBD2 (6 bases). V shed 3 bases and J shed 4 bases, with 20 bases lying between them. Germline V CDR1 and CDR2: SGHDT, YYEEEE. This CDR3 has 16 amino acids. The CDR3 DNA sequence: TGTGCCAGCAGCTCTGACTCGGGCGGGATCCTTTACGAGCAGTACTTC. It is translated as CASSSDSGGILYEQYF.

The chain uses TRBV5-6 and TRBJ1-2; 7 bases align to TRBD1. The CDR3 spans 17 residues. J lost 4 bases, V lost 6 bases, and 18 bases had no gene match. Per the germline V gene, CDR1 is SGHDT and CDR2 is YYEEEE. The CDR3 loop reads CASTYPSGQRGVYGYTF. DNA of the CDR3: TGTGCCAGCACCTATCCTTCGGGACAGAGAGGGGTCTATGGCTACACCTTC.

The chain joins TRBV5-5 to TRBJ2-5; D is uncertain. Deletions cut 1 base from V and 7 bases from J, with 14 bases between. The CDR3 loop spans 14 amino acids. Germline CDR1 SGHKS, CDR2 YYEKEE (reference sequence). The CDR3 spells CASSLNWAPGTQYF. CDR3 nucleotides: TGTGCCAGCAGCTTGAACTGGGCCCCTGGGACCCAGTACTTC.

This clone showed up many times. The DNA of the CDR3 is TGTGCCATCAGTGAGGGGGAGGGTAACACCGGGGAGCTGTTTTTT. It is translated as CAISEGEGNTGELFF. The chain uses TRBV10-3 and TRBJ2-2; 7 bases line up with TRBD2. Looked up from germline, CDR1 is ENHRY and CDR2 is SYGVKD. The CDR3 consists of 15 residues. Trimming removed 2 bases from V and 2 bases from J; junction bases left unmatched: 2.